The text below deals with one T cell receptor (beta chain). Assay: immunoSEQ multiplex PCR; the TCRdb copy retains only in-frame clones and omits some. Among 50,000 to 60,000 clones listed, approximately 82% were seen once. The data are from a study of blood T cell repertoires in COVID-19. The wider study: COVID-19 samples collected from the United States, Italy and Spain covered acute and convalescent phases.

Per germline, CDR1 LNHDA and CDR2 SQIVND (reference sequence). V was pared by 3 bases and J by 2 bases, with 10 bases between. There are 14 residues in the CDR3. This chain connects TRBV19 to TRBJ1-1; D ambiguous. Specimen: peripheral blood. The sequence was collected from a human donor in a cohort sampled during active or convalescent COVID-19. CDR3 nucleotides: TGTGCCAGTAGTATCGGTCACTTAAACACTGAAGCTTTCTTT. Amino acids: CASSIGHLNTEAFF.